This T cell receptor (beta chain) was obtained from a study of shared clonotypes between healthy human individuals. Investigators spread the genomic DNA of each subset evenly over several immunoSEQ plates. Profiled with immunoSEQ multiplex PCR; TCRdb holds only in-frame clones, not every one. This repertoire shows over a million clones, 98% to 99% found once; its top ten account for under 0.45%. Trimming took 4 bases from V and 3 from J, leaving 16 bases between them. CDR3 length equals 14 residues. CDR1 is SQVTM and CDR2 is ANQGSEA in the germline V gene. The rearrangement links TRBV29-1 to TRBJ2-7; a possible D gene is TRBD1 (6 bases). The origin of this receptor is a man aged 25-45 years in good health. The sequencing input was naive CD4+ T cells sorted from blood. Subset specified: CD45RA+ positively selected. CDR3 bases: TGCAGCGTTGCCTCTGGACAGAGTCACTACGAGCAGTACTTC. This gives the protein CSVASGQSHYEQYF.